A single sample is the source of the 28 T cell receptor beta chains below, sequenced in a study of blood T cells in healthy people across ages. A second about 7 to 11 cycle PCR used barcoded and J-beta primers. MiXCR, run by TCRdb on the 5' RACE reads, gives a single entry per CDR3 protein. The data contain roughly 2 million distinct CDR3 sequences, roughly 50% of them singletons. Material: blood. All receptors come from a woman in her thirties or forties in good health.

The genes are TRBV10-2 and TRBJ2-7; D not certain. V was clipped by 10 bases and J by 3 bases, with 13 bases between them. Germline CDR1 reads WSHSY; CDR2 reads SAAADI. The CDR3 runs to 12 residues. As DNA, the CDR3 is TGCGCCACACAAGACTCATTCTACGAGCAGTACTTC. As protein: CATQDSFYEQYF.

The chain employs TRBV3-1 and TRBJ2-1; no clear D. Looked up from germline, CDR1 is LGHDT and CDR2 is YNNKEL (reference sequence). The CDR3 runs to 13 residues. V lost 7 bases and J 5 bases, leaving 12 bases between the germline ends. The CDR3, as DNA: TGTGCCAGCAACCAGTGGGCCAACAATGAGCAGTTCTTC. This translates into CASNQWANNEQFF.

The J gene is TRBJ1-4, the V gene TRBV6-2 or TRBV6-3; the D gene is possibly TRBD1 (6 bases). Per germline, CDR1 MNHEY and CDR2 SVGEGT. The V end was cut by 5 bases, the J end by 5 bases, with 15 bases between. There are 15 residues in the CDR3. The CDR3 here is CASSPTGIVNEKLFF. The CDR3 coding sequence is TGTGCCAGCAGTCCTACAGGGATTGTAAATGAAAAACTGTTTTTT.

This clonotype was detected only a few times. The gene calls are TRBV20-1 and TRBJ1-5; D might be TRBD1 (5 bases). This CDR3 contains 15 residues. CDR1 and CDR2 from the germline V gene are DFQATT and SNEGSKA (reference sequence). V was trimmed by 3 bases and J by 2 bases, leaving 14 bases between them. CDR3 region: CSASRDLGGNQPQHF. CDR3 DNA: TGCAGTGCTAGCCGGGACCTGGGGGGCAATCAGCCCCAGCATTTT.

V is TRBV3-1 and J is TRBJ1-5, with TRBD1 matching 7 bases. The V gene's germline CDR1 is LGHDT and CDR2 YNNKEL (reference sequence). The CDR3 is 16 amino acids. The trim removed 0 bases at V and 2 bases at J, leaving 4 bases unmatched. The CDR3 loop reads CASSQEYRGGNQPQHF. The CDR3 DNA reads TGTGCCAGCAGCCAAGAATACAGGGGAGGCAATCAGCCCCAGCATTTT.

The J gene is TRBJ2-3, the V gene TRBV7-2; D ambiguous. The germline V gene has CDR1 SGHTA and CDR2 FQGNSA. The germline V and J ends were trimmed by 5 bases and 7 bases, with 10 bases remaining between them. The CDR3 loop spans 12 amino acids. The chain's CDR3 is CASSPVGNTQYF. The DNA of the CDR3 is TGTGCCAGCAGCCCCGTGGGGAATACGCAGTATTTT.

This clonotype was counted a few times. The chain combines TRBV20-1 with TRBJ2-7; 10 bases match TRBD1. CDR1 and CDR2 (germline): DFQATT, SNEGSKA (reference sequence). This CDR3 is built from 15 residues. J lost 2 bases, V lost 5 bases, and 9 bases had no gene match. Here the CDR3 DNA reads TGCAGTGCTTCCGGGACAGGGGATAGGACCTACGAGCAGTACTTC. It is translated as CSASGTGDRTYEQYF.

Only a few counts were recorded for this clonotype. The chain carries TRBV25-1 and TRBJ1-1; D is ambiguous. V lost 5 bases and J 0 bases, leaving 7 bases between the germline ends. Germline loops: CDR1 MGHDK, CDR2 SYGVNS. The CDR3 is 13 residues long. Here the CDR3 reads CASSTRLNTEAFF. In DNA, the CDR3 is TGTGCCAGCAGTACCAGATTGAACACTGAAGCTTTCTTT.

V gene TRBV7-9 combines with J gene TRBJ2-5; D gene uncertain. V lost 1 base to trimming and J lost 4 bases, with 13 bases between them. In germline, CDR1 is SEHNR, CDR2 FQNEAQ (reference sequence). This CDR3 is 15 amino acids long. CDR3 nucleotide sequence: TGTGCCAGCAGCTTAGTAAAATCCAGGCGAGAGACCCAGTACTTC. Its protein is CASSLVKSRRETQYF.

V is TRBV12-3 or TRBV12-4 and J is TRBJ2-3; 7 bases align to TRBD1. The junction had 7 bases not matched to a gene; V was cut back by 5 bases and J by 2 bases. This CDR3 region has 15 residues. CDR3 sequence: CASSPWTGPTDTQYF. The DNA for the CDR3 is TGTGCCAGCAGTCCGTGGACAGGACCCACAGATACGCAGTATTTT.

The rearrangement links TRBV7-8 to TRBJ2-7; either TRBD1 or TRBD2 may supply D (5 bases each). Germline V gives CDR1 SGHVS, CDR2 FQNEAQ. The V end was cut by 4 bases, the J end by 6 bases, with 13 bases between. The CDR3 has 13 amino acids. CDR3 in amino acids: CASSSRGALEQYF. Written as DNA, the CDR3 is TGTGCCAGCAGCTCCCGAGGGGCCCTCGAGCAGTACTTC.

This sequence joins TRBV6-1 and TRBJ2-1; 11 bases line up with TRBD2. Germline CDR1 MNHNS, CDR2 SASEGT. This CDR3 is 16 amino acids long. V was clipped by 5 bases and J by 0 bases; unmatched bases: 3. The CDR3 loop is CASSQLAGVSYNEQFF. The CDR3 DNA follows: TGTGCCAGCAGTCAACTAGCGGGGGTCTCCTACAATGAGCAGTTCTTC.

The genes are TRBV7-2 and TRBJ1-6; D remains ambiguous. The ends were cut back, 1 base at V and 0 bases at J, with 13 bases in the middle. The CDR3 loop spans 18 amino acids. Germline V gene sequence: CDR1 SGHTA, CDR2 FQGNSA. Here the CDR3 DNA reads TGTGCCAGCAGCTTAGGAGGTAGAGGAAGCTCCTATAATTCACCCCTCCACTTT. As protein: CASSLGGRGSSYNSPLHF.

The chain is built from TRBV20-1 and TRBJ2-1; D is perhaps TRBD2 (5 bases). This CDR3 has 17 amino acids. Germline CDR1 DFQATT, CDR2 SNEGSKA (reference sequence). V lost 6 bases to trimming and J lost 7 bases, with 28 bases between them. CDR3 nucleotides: TGCAGTGCGCGATCAATCACGGCTAGCTTTTCTGTGAATGAGCAGTTCTTC. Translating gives CSARSITASFSVNEQFF.

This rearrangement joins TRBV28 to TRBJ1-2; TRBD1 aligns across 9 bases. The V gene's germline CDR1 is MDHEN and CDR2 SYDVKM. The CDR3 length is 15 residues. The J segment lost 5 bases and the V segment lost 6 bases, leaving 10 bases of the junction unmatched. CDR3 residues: CASSLQGAEGYGYTF. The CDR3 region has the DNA TGTGCCAGCAGCTTACAGGGGGCTGAGGGGTATGGCTACACCTTC.

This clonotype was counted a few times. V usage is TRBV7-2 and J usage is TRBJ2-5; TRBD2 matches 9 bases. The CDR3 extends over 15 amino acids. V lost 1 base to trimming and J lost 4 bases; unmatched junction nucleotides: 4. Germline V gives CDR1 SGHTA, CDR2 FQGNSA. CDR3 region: CASSLERGVLETQYF. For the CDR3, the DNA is TGTGCCAGCAGCTTAGAGCGGGGGGTTCTAGAGACCCAGTACTTC.

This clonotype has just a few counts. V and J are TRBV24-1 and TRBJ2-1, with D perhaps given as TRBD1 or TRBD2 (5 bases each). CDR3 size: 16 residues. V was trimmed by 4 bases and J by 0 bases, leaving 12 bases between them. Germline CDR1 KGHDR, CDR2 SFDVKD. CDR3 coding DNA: TGTGCCACCAGTGAGTCTGGGACGGGCTCCTACAATGAGCAGTTCTTC. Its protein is CATSESGTGSYNEQFF.

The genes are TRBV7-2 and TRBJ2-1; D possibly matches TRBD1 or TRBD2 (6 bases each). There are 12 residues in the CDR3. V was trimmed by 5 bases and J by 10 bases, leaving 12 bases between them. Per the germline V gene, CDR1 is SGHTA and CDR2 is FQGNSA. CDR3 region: CASSPYGGEQFF. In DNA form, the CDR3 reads TGTGCCAGCAGCCCCTACGGGGGCGAGCAGTTCTTC.

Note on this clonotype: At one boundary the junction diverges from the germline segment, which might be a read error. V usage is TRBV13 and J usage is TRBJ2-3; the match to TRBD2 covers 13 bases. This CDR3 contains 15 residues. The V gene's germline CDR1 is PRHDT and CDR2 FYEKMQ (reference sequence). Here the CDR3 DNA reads TGTGCCAACAGCACAACTAGCGGGGGGGCAGATACGCAGTATTTT. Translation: CANSTTSGGADTQYF.

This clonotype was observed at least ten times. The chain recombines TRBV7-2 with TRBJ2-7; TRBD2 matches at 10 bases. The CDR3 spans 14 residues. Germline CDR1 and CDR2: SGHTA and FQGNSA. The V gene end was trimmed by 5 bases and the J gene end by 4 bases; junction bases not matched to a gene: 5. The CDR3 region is CASSPTSGVYEQYF. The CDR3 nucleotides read TGTGCCAGCAGCCCCACTAGCGGGGTGTACGAGCAGTACTTC.

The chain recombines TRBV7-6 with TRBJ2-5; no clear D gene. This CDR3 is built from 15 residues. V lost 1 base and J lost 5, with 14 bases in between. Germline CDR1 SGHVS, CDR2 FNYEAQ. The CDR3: CASSLGPLGSETQYF. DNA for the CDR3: TGTGCCAGCAGCTTAGGCCCGTTAGGCTCGGAGACCCAGTACTTC. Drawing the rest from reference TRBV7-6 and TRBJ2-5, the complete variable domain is GAGVSQSPRYKVTKRGQDVALRCDPISGHVSLYWYRQALGQGPEFLTYFNYEAQQDKSGLPNDRFSAERPEGSISTLTIQRTEQRDSAMYRCASSLGPLGSETQYFGPGTRLLVL.

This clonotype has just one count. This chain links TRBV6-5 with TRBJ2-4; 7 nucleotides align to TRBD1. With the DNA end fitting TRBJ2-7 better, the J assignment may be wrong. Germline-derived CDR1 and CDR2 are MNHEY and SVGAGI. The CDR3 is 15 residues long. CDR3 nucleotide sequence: TGTGCCAGCAGGCCTAACAGGGGTCTAAACTACGAGCAGTACTTC. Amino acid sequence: CASRPNRGLNYEQYF.

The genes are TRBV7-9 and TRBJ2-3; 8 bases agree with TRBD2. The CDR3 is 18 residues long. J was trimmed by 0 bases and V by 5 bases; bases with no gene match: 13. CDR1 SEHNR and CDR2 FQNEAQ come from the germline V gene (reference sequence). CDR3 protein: CASSLWERGTSSTDTQYF. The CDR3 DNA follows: TGTGCCAGCAGCCTCTGGGAGCGGGGGACCTCTAGCACAGATACGCAGTATTTT.

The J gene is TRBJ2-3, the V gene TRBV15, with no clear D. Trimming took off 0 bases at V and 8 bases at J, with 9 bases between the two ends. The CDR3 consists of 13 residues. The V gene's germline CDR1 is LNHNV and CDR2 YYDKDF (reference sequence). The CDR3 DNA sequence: TGTGCCACCAGCAGAGACAGGACCTCTACGCAGTATTTT. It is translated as CATSRDRTSTQYF.

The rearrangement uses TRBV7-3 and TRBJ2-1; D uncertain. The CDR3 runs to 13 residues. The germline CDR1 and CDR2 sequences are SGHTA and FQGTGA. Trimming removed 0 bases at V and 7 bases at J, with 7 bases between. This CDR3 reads CASSLTPHNEQFF. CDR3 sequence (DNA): TGTGCCAGCAGCTTAACGCCGCATAATGAGCAGTTCTTC. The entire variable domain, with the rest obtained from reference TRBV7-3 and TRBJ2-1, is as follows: GAGVSQTPSNKVTEKGKYVELRCDPISGHTALYWYRQSLGQGPEFLIYFQGTGAADDSGLPNDRFFAVRPEGSVSTLKIQRTERGDSAVYLCASSLTPHNEQFFGPGTRLTVL.

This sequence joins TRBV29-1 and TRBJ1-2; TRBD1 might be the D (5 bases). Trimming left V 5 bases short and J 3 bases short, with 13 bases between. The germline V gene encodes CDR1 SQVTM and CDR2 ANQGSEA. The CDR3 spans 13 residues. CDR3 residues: CSVPTPGHYGYTF. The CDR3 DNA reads TGCAGCGTTCCCACGCCGGGACACTATGGCTACACCTTC.

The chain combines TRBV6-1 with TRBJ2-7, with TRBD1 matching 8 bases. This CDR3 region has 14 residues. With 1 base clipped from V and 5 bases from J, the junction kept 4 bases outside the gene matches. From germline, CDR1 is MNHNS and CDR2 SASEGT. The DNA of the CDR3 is TGTGCCAGCAGTGAAGGGACAGGGTGCGACGAGCAGTACTTC. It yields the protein CASSEGTGCDEQYF.

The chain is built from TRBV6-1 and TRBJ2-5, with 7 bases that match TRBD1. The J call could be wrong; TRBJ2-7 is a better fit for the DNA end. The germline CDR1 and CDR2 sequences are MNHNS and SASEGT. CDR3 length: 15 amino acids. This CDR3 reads CASSGTWTGPYEQYF. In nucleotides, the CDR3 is TGTGCCAGCAGTGGCACCTGGACAGGACCCTACGAGCAGTACTTC.